The 15 T cell receptor beta chains reported below all come from one sample, sequenced in a study of cytomegalovirus exposure and HLA in healthy donors. PCR primers comprised 60 Vbeta and 13 Jbeta primers. Produced via immunoSEQ multiplex PCR; TCRdb's table is partial and in-frame only. The sample includes about 130,000 clones. Sequenced input: PBMCs. These receptors all come from a young man in good health and CMV-seronegative.

This sequence joins TRBV23-1 and TRBJ2-3; TRBD2 might be the D (6 bases). TRBV23-1 is an ORF for which the function is uncertain. The CDR3 is 18 amino acids. V was clipped by 0 bases and J by 4 bases, with 20 bases between them. The CDR3 reads CASSQSGTGVEGPDTQYF. The CDR3 DNA reads TGCGCCAGCAGTCAATCAGGGACGGGAGTCGAGGGCCCAGATACGCAGTATTTT.

V usage is TRBV9 and J usage is TRBJ2-7; 10 bases align to TRBD2. The germline gives CDR1 SGDLS, CDR2 YYNGEE. The V gene end was trimmed by 0 bases and the J gene end by 6 bases; junction bases not matched to a gene: 6. The CDR3 is made up of 15 amino acids. CDR3 amino acids: CASSVVPSGRSEQYF. The CDR3, as DNA: TGTGCCAGCAGCGTAGTCCCTAGCGGGAGAAGCGAGCAGTACTTC. The whole variable domain, filled in from reference TRBV9 and TRBJ2-7, reads DSGVTQTPKHLITATGQRVTLRCSPRSGDLSVYWYQQSLDQGLQFLIQYYNGEERAKGNILERFSAQQFPDLHSELNLSSLELGDSALYFCASSVVPSGRSEQYFGPGTRLTVT.

By frequency, this clone registers medium-sized. The rearrangement links TRBV7-9 to TRBJ1-1; 7 bases map to TRBD1. CDR1 is SEHNR, CDR2 FQNEAQ, per germline (reference sequence). The CDR3 contains 16 residues. Trimming at V came to 4 bases and at J to 0 bases, leaving 8 bases not matched to a gene. This CDR3 is CASSSSTGVMNTEAFF. The CDR3 nucleotides are TGTGCCAGCAGCTCCTCAACAGGGGTGATGAACACTGAAGCTTTCTTT.

The V call is TRBV5-6, the J call TRBJ2-7; D not resolved. The germline V gene encodes CDR1 SGHDT and CDR2 YYEEEE. The CDR3 has 13 residues. V lost 0 bases and J lost 3, with 7 bases in between. DNA of the CDR3: TGTGCCAGCAGCTTGGGAGAGGTCTACGAGCAGTACTTC. It is translated as CASSLGEVYEQYF.

The CDR3 reads CASSPVADAYEQYF. DNA of the CDR3: TGCGCCAGCAGCCCGGTCGCGGATGCCTACGAGCAGTACTTC. J is TRBJ2-7 and V is TRBV5-1; D uncertain. Germline CDR1 and CDR2: SGHRS and YFSETQ. This CDR3 comprises 14 residues. V dropped 4 bases and J dropped 2 bases, with 13 bases sitting between them.

The genes are TRBV5-4 and TRBJ2-3; tentative D call: TRBD2 (5 bases). The V end was cut by 3 bases, the J end by 2 bases, with 16 bases between. Germline loops: CDR1 SGHNT, CDR2 YYREEE (reference sequence). This CDR3 comprises 16 residues. The CDR3: CASSSGGRSTTDTQYF. CDR3 nucleotide sequence: TGTGCCAGCAGCTCTGGTGGGAGAAGTACCACAGATACGCAGTATTTT.

The chain links TRBV6-5 to TRBJ1-3; D not certain. The CDR3 sequence is 15 residues long. V was clipped by 6 bases and J by 4 bases, with 16 bases between them. Germline V gene data show CDR1 as MNHEY and CDR2 as SVGAGI. The CDR3 bases are TGTGCCAGCAGGCCCCGGGGAGTTCTGGGAAACACCATATATTTT. It codes for CASRPRGVLGNTIYF.

The chain recombines TRBV4-2 with TRBJ2-1; TRBD2 matches at 15 bases. The V gene end was trimmed by 4 bases and the J gene end by 0 bases; junction bases not matched to a gene: 7. CDR1 LGHNA and CDR2 YNFKEQ come from the germline V gene. CDR3 length: 19 amino acids. This CDR3 is CASSPAGTSGGSSYNEQFF. The CDR3 nucleotides read TGTGCCAGCAGCCCCGCCGGGACTAGCGGGGGGAGCTCCTACAATGAGCAGTTCTTC.

V gene TRBV5-1 combines with J gene TRBJ1-2, with a weak D call TRBD1 (5 bases). With 3 bases removed from V and 0 bases from J, the gap between germline ends came to 27 bases. Germline CDR1 reads SGHRS; CDR2 reads YFSETQ. The CDR3 contains 20 residues. The CDR3 spells CASSWGVIGRHISANYGYTF. The CDR3 DNA sequence: TGCGCCAGCAGCTGGGGGGTCATTGGCAGACACATATCAGCTAACTATGGCTACACCTTC.

This sequence joins TRBV7-7 and TRBJ2-3; D uncertain. V shed 4 bases and J shed 2 bases, with 7 bases lying between them. This CDR3 has 13 amino acids. Germline CDR1 reads SSHAT; CDR2 reads FNYEAQ (reference sequence). The CDR3 is CASSYQITDTQYF. For the CDR3, the DNA is TGTGCCAGCAGCTATCAGATCACAGATACGCAGTATTTT.

V and J are TRBV5-1 and TRBJ2-3; tentative D call: TRBD2 (6 bases). The CDR3 runs 15 residues. V was clipped by 3 bases and J by 0 bases, with 11 bases between them. Germline-derived CDR1 and CDR2 are SGHRS and YFSETQ. CDR3 region: CASSWLAPSTDTQYF. The CDR3 nucleotides are TGCGCCAGCAGCTGGCTAGCGCCGAGCACAGATACGCAGTATTTT.

The rearrangement uses TRBV18 and TRBJ1-3, with 8 nucleotides matching TRBD1. The ends lost 3 bases at V and 4 bases at J; junction bases unmatched: 2. This CDR3 comprises 14 residues. Germline-derived CDR1 and CDR2 are KGHSH and LQKENI. DNA for the CDR3: TGTGCCAGCTCACCGGACAGGGTCGGAAACACCATATATTTT. This gives the protein CASSPDRVGNTIYF.

The chain recombines TRBV2 with TRBJ2-3; 12 nucleotides match TRBD2. This CDR3 is 17 amino acids long. The germline V gene encodes CDR1 SNHLY and CDR2 FYNNEI. Trimming cost V 4 bases and J 2 bases; bases outside gene matches: 7. CDR3 coding DNA: TGTGCCAGCAGTGGATGGACTAGCGGGACAAACACAGATACGCAGTATTTT. Its protein product is CASSGWTSGTNTDTQYF. The full variable domain, rest sourced from reference TRBV2 and TRBJ2-3, is EPEVTQTPSHQVTQMGQEVILRCVPISNHLYFYWYRQILGQKVEFLVSFYNNEISEKSEIFDDQFSVERPDGSNFTLKIRSTKLEDSAMYFCASSGWTSGTNTDTQYFGPGTRLTVL.

The V and J genes are TRBV30 and TRBJ1-3; the match to TRBD1 covers 8 bases. Germline assignment: CDR1 GTSNPN and CDR2 SVGIG (reference sequence). The V gene end was trimmed by 2 bases and the J gene end by 3 bases; junction bases not matched to a gene: 6. The CDR3 consists of 15 residues. CDR3 amino acids: CAWSFSRGLGNTIYF. The CDR3 region has the DNA TGTGCCTGGAGTTTTTCCAGGGGGCTTGGAAACACCATATATTTT.

This chain joins TRBV30 and TRBJ1-6; possible D gene TRBD1, 6 bases. The length of the CDR3 is 19 residues. Trimming stripped 2 bases from V and 4 bases from J, with 24 bases between. Germline CDR1 reads GTSNPN; CDR2 reads SVGIG (reference sequence). The CDR3 here is CAWSTKLRDRGGYNSPLHF. The DNA of the CDR3 is TGTGCCTGGAGTACCAAACTCCGGGACCGAGGGGGTTATAATTCACCCCTCCACTTT.